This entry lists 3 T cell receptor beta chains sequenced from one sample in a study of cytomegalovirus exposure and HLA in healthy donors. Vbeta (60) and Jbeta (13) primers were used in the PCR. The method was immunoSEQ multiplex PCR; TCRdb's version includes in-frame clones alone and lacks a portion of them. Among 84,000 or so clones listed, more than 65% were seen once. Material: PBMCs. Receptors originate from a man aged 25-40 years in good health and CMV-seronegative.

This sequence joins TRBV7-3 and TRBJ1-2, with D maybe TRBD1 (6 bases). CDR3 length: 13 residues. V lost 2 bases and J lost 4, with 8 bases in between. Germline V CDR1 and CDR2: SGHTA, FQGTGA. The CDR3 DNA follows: TGTGCCAGCAGCTTAGGCAGGGGCTATGGCTACACCTTC. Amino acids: CASSLGRGYGYTF.

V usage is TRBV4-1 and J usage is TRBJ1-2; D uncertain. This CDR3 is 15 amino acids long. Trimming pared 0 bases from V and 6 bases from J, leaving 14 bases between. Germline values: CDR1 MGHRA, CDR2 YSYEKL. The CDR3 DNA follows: TGCGCCAGCAGCCAAGAAGGCGGTTCACCCCATGGCTACACCTTC. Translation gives CASSQEGGSPHGYTF.

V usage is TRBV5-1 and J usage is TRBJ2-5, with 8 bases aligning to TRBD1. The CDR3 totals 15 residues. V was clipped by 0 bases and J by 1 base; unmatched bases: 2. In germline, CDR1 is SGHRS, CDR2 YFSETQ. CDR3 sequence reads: CASSLETGVQETQYF. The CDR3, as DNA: TGCGCCAGCAGCTTGGAGACAGGGGTCCAAGAGACCCAGTACTTC.